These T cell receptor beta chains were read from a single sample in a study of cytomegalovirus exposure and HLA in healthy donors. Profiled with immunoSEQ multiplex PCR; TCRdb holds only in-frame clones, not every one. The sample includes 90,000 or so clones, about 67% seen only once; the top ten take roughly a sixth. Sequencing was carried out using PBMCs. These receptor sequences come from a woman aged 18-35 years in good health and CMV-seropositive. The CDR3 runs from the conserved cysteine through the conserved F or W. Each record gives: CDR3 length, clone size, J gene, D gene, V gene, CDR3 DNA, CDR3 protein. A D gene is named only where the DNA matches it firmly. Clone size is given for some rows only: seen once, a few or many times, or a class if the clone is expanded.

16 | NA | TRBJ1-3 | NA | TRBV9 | TGTGCCAGCAGCGTAGGTCCAGGGATCTCTGGAAACACCATATATTTT | CASSVGPGISGNTIYF
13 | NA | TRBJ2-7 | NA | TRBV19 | TGTGCCAGTAGTATGTATCAGGACTACGAGCAGTACTTC | CASSMYQDYEQYF
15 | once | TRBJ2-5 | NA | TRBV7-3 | TGTGCCAGCAGCCCCGGCGGCAGAGTGCAAGAGACCCAGTACTTC | CASSPGGRVQETQYF
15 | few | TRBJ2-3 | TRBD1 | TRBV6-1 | TGTGCCAGCAGTCCGACAGGGTCTATCACAGATACGCAGTATTTT | CASSPTGSITDTQYF
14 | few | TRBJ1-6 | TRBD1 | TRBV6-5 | TGTGCCAGCACCCAGGGGGCGCGCAATTCACCCCTCCACTTT | CASTQGARNSPLHF
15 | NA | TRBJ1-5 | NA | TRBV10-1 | TGCGCCAGCAGTGAGGACAGAAGACACAATCAGCCCCAGCATTTT | CASSEDRRHNQPQHF
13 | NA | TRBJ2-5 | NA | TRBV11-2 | TGTGCCAGCAGCGCGGGGATCGGGGAGACCCAGTACTTC | CASSAGIGETQYF
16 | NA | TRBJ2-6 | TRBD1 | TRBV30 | TGTGCCTTACAGGGGGGCAGGCCGCCTGGGGCCAACGTCCTGACTTTC | CALQGGRPPGANVLTF
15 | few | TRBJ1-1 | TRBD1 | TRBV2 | TGTGCCAGCAGTGAGAGGACAGGGCCGAACACTGAAGCTTTCTTT | CASSERTGPNTEAFF
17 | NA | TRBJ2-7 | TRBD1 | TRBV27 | TGTGCCAGCAGTTTATCGGCACAGGGGCTAAAGACCTACGAGCAGTACTTC | CASSLSAQGLKTYEQYF
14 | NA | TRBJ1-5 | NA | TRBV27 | TGTGCCAGCAGTTACAGGTCTAGCAATCAGCCCCAGCATTTT | CASSYRSSNQPQHF
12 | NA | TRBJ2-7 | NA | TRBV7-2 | TGTGCCAGCAGCCCGTACAGCTACGAGCAGTACTTC | CASSPYSYEQYF
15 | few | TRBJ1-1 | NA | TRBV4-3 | TGCGCCAGCAGCCATGCCTTGGGGATCAGGGCTGAAGCTTTCTTT | CASSHALGIRAEAFF
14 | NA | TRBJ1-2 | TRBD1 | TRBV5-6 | TGTGCCAGCAGCGGGATGGGACAGCTCTATGGCTACACCTTC | CASSGMGQLYGYTF
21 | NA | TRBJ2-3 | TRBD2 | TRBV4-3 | TGCGCCAGCAGCCAAGATCTTTCGGGACTAGCGGGAGCGCTGCGCCCAGATACGCAGTATTTT | CASSQDLSGLAGALRPDTQYF
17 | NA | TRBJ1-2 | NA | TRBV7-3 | TGTGCCAGCAGCTCGTCGGACAGAGCAGGGCAAATGCATGGCTACACCTTC | CASSSSDRAGQMHGYTF
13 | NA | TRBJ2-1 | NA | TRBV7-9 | TGTGCCAGCAGCCCAGGACAGTACAATGAGCAGTTCTTC | CASSPGQYNEQFF
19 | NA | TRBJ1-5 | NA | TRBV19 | TGTGCCAGTAGGCCTCCCATTGGACTTTTCTCACCGAGCAATCAGCCCCAGCATTTT | CASRPPIGLFSPSNQPQHF
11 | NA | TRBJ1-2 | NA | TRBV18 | TGTGCCAGCTCATCATCGGATGGCTACACCTTC | CASSSSDGYTF
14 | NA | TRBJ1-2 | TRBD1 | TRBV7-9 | TGTGCCAGCAGCTTAGTCCGGACAGGGGACGGCTACACCTTC | CASSLVRTGDGYTF
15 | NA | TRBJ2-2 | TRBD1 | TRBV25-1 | TGTGCCAGCAGTGCCGGGACAGGGGAGTCCGGGGAGCTGTTTTTT | CASSAGTGESGELFF
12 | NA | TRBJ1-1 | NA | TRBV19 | TGTGCCAGTAGTTGGGGGGACACTGAAGCTTTCTTT | CASSWGDTEAFF
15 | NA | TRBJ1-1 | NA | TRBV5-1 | TGCGCCAGCAGCTTGGCCGATCACAGCTACACTGAAGCTTTCTTT | CASSLADHSYTEAFF
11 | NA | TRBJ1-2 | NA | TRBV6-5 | TGTGCCACCGGGGAACTCTATGGCTACACCTTC | CATGELYGYTF
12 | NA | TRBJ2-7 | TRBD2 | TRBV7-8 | TGTGCCAGCAGCTTGGGAGGGCTGGAGCAGTACTTC | CASSLGGLEQYF
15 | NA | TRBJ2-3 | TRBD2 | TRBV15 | TGTGCCACCAGCAGAGATCAGACTAGCGGGGCCTCGCAGTATTTT | CATSRDQTSGASQYF
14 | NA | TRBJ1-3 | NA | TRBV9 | TGTGCCAGCAGCTCGACAGGAGGAGGAAACACCATATATTTT | CASSSTGGGNTIYF
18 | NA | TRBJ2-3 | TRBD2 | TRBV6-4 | TGTGCCAGCAGTGACTCCCCCGGGACTAGCGGGAGAACAGATACGCAGTATTTT | CASSDSPGTSGRTDTQYF
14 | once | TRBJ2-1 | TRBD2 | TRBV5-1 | TGCGCCAGCAGCTTTGAGGCTAGCGGGAGAGAGCAGTTCTTC | CASSFEASGREQFF
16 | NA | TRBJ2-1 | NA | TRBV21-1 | TGTGCCAGCAGCAAAGCTAAGGGACAGCCCCACAATGAGCAGTTCTTC | CASSKAKGQPHNEQFF
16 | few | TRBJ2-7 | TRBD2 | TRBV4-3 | TGCGCCAGCAGCCAAACACTAGCGGGAGGGTCCTACGAGCAGTACTTC | CASSQTLAGGSYEQYF
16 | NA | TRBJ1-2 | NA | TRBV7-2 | TGTGCCAGCAGCCGACAGGTGCTCCGACCTTCAGACGGCTACACCTTC | CASSRQVLRPSDGYTF
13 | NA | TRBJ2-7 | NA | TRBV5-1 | TGCGCCAGCAGCTCCCTAGGACAGAGCGAGCAGTACTTC | CASSSLGQSEQYF
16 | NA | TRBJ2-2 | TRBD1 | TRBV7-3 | TGTGCCAGCAGCTCTAGACAGGGGGTGAACACCGGGGAGCTGTTTTTT | CASSSRQGVNTGELFF
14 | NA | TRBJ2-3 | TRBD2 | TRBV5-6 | TGTGCCAGCAGCTCTCGGGGGGGGTCAGATACGCAGTATTTT | CASSSRGGSDTQYF
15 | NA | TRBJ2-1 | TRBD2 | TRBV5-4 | TGTGCCAGCAGCCGGACTAGCGGGGCCTACAATGAGCAGTTCTTC | CASSRTSGAYNEQFF
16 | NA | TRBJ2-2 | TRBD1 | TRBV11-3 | TGTGCCAGCAGCTCGACAGGGTATGGTCGGACCGGGGAGCTGTTTTTT | CASSSTGYGRTGELFF
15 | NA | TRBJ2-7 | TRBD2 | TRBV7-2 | TGTGCCAGCAGCATAGAAAGCGGGGCTTCCTACGAGCAGTACTTC | CASSIESGASYEQYF
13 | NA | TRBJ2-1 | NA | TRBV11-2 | TGTGCCAGCAGCAACCGACAGATCAATGAGCAGTTCTTC | CASSNRQINEQFF
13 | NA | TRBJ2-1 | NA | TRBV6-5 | TGTGCCAGCAGTCCCCCGGCTAGGAATGAGCAGTTCTTC | CASSPPARNEQFF
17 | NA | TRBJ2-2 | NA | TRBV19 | TGTGCCAGTAGTTCGGGACTGGGACCAGCGAACACCGGGGAGCTGTTTTTT | CASSSGLGPANTGELFF
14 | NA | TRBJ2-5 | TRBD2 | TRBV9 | TGTGCCAGCAGCGTAAGCGGGAGCGGTGAGACCCAGTACTTC | CASSVSGSGETQYF
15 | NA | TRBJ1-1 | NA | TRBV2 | TGTGCCAGCAGTGAAGTTTCTGTACGGAGCACTGAAGCTTTCTTT | CASSEVSVRSTEAFF
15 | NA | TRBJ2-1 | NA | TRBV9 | TGTGCCAGCAGCGTAGTCCAGGGGCCCTACAATGAGCAGTTCTTC | CASSVVQGPYNEQFF
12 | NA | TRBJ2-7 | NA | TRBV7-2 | TGTGCCAGCAACCAGGGGGGAAACGAGCAGTACTTC | CASNQGGNEQYF
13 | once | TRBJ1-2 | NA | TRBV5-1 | TGCGCCAGCAGCTCAGGACAAAACTATGGCTACACCTTC | CASSSGQNYGYTF
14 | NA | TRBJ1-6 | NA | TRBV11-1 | TGTGCCAGCAGCTTAGGTCAGGGGTATTCACCCCTCCACTTT | CASSLGQGYSPLHF
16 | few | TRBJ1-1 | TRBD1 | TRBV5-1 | TGCGCCAGCAGCTTTAGGGGACAGGGGGCAGACACTGAAGCTTTCTTT | CASSFRGQGADTEAFF